The 5 T cell receptor beta chains in this list originate from one sample, sequenced in a study of shared clonotypes between healthy human individuals (dated by TCRdb to 2019 to 2021). The library was obtained by the immunoSEQ multiplex PCR assay. TCRdb carries this immuneACCESS record with in-frame sequences only. Its versions omit some clonotypes, under half of them owing to an unresolved V gene in the studies checked, with the rest unexplained. The sample has more than 400,000 clones on record, 96% of them singletons. The ten largest clones take up about 0.057% of the sample. Sequences were obtained from naive CD4+ T cells sorted from blood. Interpreted using the paper, the cell subset or site label stands for: CD45RA+ positively selected. Receptor source: a woman under 40 in good health.

This clone occurred once. V usage is TRBV28 and J usage is TRBJ2-5; D is possibly TRBD1 (6 bases). Germline V gene sequence: CDR1 MDHEN, CDR2 SYDVKM. The CDR3 is made up of 15 amino acids. The V gene lost 7 bases and the J gene lost 5 bases, with 20 bases spanning the gap. The CDR3 is CASTESRGSGETQYF. In nucleotides, the CDR3 is TGTGCCAGCACCGAGAGCAGGGGTAGTGGGGAGACCCAGTACTTC.

This sequence joins TRBV18 and TRBJ2-3, with D unresolved. Trimming left V 2 bases short and J 2 bases short, with 8 bases between. The CDR3 runs to 14 residues. Looked up from germline, CDR1 is KGHSH and CDR2 is LQKENI. CDR3 loop: CASSPDLNTDTQYF. In nucleotides, the CDR3 is TGTGCCAGCTCACCAGACTTAAACACAGATACGCAGTATTTT.

This chain uses TRBV15 with TRBJ1-5, with a possible D match to TRBD1 (5 bases). Trimming removed 7 bases from V and 6 bases from J, with 25 bases in between. In germline, CDR1 is LNHNV, CDR2 YYDKDF (reference sequence). The CDR3 length is 17 residues. The CDR3 region has the DNA TGTGCCACCACCGGCTGGGCGGGGGGTATCCGGGGTCAGCCCCAGCATTTT. Translation gives CATTGWAGGIRGQPQHF.

The V call is TRBV5-1, the J call TRBJ1-1, with 10 bases fitting TRBD1. Germline CDR1 is SGHRS and CDR2 is YFSETQ. This CDR3 has 15 residues. J gave up 4 bases and V 2 bases, and 5 bases lay outside the gene matches. CDR3 in amino acids: CASSFGTGEGTEAFF. The CDR3 DNA sequence: TGCGCCAGCAGCTTCGGGACAGGGGAGGGCACTGAAGCTTTCTTT.

The chain recombines TRBV10-3 with TRBJ1-2; maybe TRBD1 (5 bases). The germline gives CDR1 ENHRY, CDR2 SYGVKD. V was pared by 10 bases and J by 1 base, with 13 bases between. This CDR3 has 13 residues. The CDR3 nucleotides read TGTGCCACCCGGGACGGAGATAACTATGGCTACACCTTC. Translation: CATRDGDNYGYTF.